Below are 22 T cell receptor beta chains sequenced from a single sample in a study of immune heterogeneity within non-small cell lung tumors. Bulk tumor genomic DNA was the template, and each sample received roughly 600 ng. Surgeons took several biopsies per primary tumor, spaced far apart, during surgery. Curative surgical treatment was performed in patients who had newly diagnosed, untreated non-small cell lung cancer. A first 10-cycle multiplex round used 32 V-gene and 13 J-gene primers on TCR beta CDR3. TCRdb re-analysed the multiplex PCR reads in MiXCR, keeping a single row per CDR3 protein. The sample contains some 31,000 distinct CDR3 sequences, about 30% of which appear only once. The source material was lung tumor tissue. The source is a man aged 35-49 years with non-small cell lung cancer.

As to this clonotype: One end of the junction varies from germline; a read error may be responsible. The J gene is TRBJ2-1, the V gene TRBV24-1; the D gene is possibly TRBD2 (6 bases). Germline assignment: CDR1 KGHDR and CDR2 SFDVKD. This CDR3 is 13 amino acids long. The CDR3 sequence is CSTSGGIRHEQFF. The DNA of the CDR3 is TGTTCCACCAGTGGCGGGATCCGCCATGAGCAGTTCTTC.

This chain joins TRBV5-1 and TRBJ1-1; the match to TRBD1 covers 8 bases. The germline V gene encodes CDR1 SGHRS and CDR2 YFSETQ. V was pared by 4 bases and J by 1 base, with 9 bases of the junction left unmatched. This CDR3 has 16 amino acids. CDR3 DNA: TGCGCCAGCAGCATGGACAGGGTATATCGGAACACTGAAGCTTTCTTT. Translation gives CASSMDRVYRNTEAFF.

Worth noting for this clonotype: One base away lies a much larger clone, so this may be a sequencing read error. This CDR3 reads CASGTIGGDSLEQYF. DNA of the CDR3: TGTGCCAGCGGAACCATAGGGGGTGACTCTCTCGAGCAGTACTTC. The chain uses TRBV27 and TRBJ2-7; D is perhaps TRBD1 (6 bases). CDR1 and CDR2 (germline): MNHEY, SMNVEV (reference sequence). The CDR3 contains 15 residues. Trimming took off 8 bases at V and 6 bases at J, with 23 bases between the two ends.

This clonotype was observed a few times. The chain couples TRBV5-1 to TRBJ2-1; D is unclear. The CDR3 sequence is 13 residues long. Looked up from germline, CDR1 is SGHRS and CDR2 is YFSETQ. V lost 2 bases, J lost 5 bases, and 8 bases lay in between. The CDR3 DNA reads as TGCGCCAGCAGCTTAGGCAACCACAATGAGCAGTTCTTC. Its protein product is CASSLGNHNEQFF. The variable domain in full, with the rest retrieved from reference TRBV5-1 and TRBJ2-1, is KAGVTQTPRYLIKTRGQQVTLSCSPISGHRSVSWYQQTPGQGLQFLFEYFSETQRNKGNFPGRFSGRQFSNSRSEMNVSTLELGDSALYLCASSLGNHNEQFFGPGTRLTVL.

The sample holds one count of this clonotype. It may be a read error: a sequence one base away is much more abundant. The chain joins TRBV30 to TRBJ1-1; the D gene is possibly TRBD1 (6 bases). Deletions cut 3 bases from V and 5 bases from J, with 13 bases between. Germline values: CDR1 GTSNPN, CDR2 SVGIG (reference sequence). This CDR3 is 13 amino acids long. The CDR3, as DNA: TGTGCCTGGAGAAACAGGGAGGCTACTGAAGCTTTCTTT. The encoded protein is CAWRNREATEAFF.

With respect to this clonotype: Since a much larger clone is just one base distant, this may be a read error. This chain connects TRBV27 to TRBJ1-6; D might be TRBD1 (5 bases). CDR1 and CDR2 (germline): MNHEY, SMNVEV (reference sequence). The CDR3 totals 13 residues. The CDR3, as DNA: TGTTCCACAAAGGGGACGGGGAATTCACCCCTCCACTTT. It yields the protein CSTKGTGNSPLHF.

This clonotype was seen more than once but under ten times. The chain couples TRBV18 to TRBJ1-1, with D unresolved. V lost 1 base to trimming and J lost 4 bases, with 4 bases between them. The CDR3 is 12 residues long. CDR1 is KGHSH, CDR2 LQKENI, per germline. The CDR3 nucleotides read TGTGCCAGCTCACCACTCAGCACTGAAGCTTTCTTT. The encoded protein is CASSPLSTEAFF.

This clonotype appeared many times. The J gene is TRBJ2-1, the V gene TRBV20-1; 12 nucleotides line up with TRBD2. Trimming took 7 bases from V and 0 from J; bases not matched to a gene: 13. The CDR3 has 18 amino acids. Germline assignment: CDR1 DFQATT and CDR2 SNEGSKA (reference sequence). CDR3 residues: CSVQGASGRVSSYNEQFF. The CDR3 coding sequence is TGCAGTGTCCAGGGCGCTAGCGGGAGGGTTAGCTCCTACAATGAGCAGTTCTTC.

Note on this clonotype: A much larger clone lies one base from this, so it may be a read error. This chain connects TRBV10-3 to TRBJ1-5, with TRBD1 as a possible D gene (5 bases). Looked up from germline, CDR1 is ENHRY and CDR2 is SYGVKD. The CDR3 has 15 residues. CDR3 in DNA: TGTGCCATCAGTGAAAGAGGGGATAGCAAACAGCCCCAGCATTTT. This sequence encodes CAISERGDSKQPQHF.

Turning to this clonotype: A much larger clonotype is one base distant, so this may be a read error. V and J are TRBV12-3 or TRBV12-4 and TRBJ1-1, with 9 bases matching TRBD1. The CDR3 is made up of 16 amino acids. CDR3: CASRPGQGLGNNEAFF. The CDR3 DNA reads TGTGCCAGCAGACCGGGACAGGGCTTAGGGAACAATGAAGCTTTCTTT.

This clonotype came up a few times. The chain uses TRBV12-3 or TRBV12-4 and TRBJ1-1, with 8 bases lining up with TRBD1. Unmatched junction bases numbered 12, after V lost 0 bases and J lost 6 bases. CDR3 size: 17 residues. CDR3 protein: CASSLARGWTGRAEAFF. Written as DNA, the CDR3 is TGTGCCAGCAGTTTAGCGAGGGGTTGGACAGGGAGGGCTGAAGCTTTCTTT.

The count of this clonotype is one. A read error is possible here, since a much larger clone lies one base away. The J gene is TRBJ2-7, the V gene TRBV6-2 or TRBV6-3, with D uncertain. Germline V gene lookup returns CDR1 MNHEY and CDR2 SVGEGT. Trimming stripped 9 bases from V and 4 bases from J, with 19 bases between. The CDR3 sequence is 14 residues long. CDR3 sequence: CARRPSALRYEQYF. The CDR3 DNA is TGTGCCAGAAGGCCCTCGGCCCTCAGGTACGAGCAGTACTTC.

The gene calls are TRBV10-1 and TRBJ2-1, with D maybe TRBD2 (7 bases). Looked up from germline, CDR1 is WNHNN and CDR2 is SYGVQD (reference sequence). V shed 5 bases and J shed 9 bases, with 17 bases lying between them. The CDR3 runs to 14 residues. For the CDR3, the DNA is TGCGCCAGCAGTAACGGACTAGTAGGGGGTGAGCAGTTCTTC. It specifies CASSNGLVGGEQFF.

Of note for this clonotype: A much more abundant neighbour one base away suggests this may be a read error. The CDR3 here is CASGLELVAYEQYF. In nucleotides, the CDR3 is TGTGCTAGTGGTTTGGAACTAGTCGCCTACGAGCAGTACTTC. This sequence joins TRBV12-5 and TRBJ2-7; a possible D gene is TRBD2 (5 bases). Looked up from germline, CDR1 is LGHNT and CDR2 is FRNRAP. This CDR3 comprises 14 residues. V gave up 1 base and J gave up 2 bases, with 9 bases separating them. Supplemented by reference TRBV12-5 and TRBJ2-7, the full variable domain reads DARVTQTPRHKVTEMGQEVTMRCQPILGHNTVFWYRQTMMQGLELLAYFRNRAPLDDSGMPKDRFSAEMPDATLATLKIQPSEPRDSAVYFCASGLELVAYEQYFGPGTRLTVT.

On this clonotype: A much more abundant neighbour one base away suggests this may be a read error. The J gene is TRBJ2-7, the V gene TRBV19; 8 positions match TRBD1. Looked up from germline, CDR1 is LNHDA and CDR2 is SQIVND (reference sequence). There are 15 residues in the CDR3. CDR3: CVSRPPGTGSYEQYF. As DNA, the CDR3 is TGTGTCAGTAGACCGCCCGGGACAGGCTCTTACGAGCAGTACTTC.

On this clonotype: A much larger clone differs from this one at a single base, so this may be a read error. V usage is TRBV20-1 and J usage is TRBJ1-2; TRBD1 is a possible D gene (5 bases). V lost 4 bases to trimming and J lost 0 bases, with 9 bases between them. Germline assignment: CDR1 DFQATT and CDR2 SNEGSKA (reference sequence). The CDR3 is made up of 13 amino acids. DNA of the CDR3: TGCAGTGCTAATGGGGCGGCTAACTATGGCTACACCTTC. Its translation is CSANGAANYGYTF.

This clonotype was counted many times. The genes are TRBV6-2 or TRBV6-3 and TRBJ1-2, with no clear D. Between the trimmed V and J ends, which lost 6 bases and 0 bases, there was a span of 11 bases. The CDR3 length is 14 residues. The V gene's germline CDR1 is MNHEY and CDR2 SVGEGT. The CDR3: CASSFQDANYGYTF. The CDR3 region has the DNA TGTGCCAGCAGCTTCCAGGACGCTAACTATGGCTACACCTTC.

A few counts support this clonotype. The gene calls are TRBV5-4 and TRBJ2-7; 9 bases align to TRBD2. This CDR3 is 15 amino acids long. V gave up 2 bases and J gave up 2 bases; unmatched junction bases: 5. Per the germline V gene, CDR1 is SGHNT and CDR2 is YYREEE (reference sequence). The CDR3 coding sequence is TGTGCCAGCAGCTTCGGGGGCGGGAGGGCCTACGAGCAGTACTTC. Amino acids: CASSFGGGRAYEQYF.

J is TRBJ1-1 and V is TRBV5-8, with D hard to call. Germline V lookup: CDR1 SGHTS, CDR2 YDEGEE. This CDR3 is built from 13 residues. Trimming pared 2 bases from V and 3 bases from J, leaving 8 bases between. The CDR3 sequence is CASSFGPYTEAFF. The CDR3 coding sequence is TGTGCCAGCAGCTTCGGACCCTACACTGAAGCTTTCTTT.

This clonotype was seen ten or more times. The CDR3 spells CASSQGEGKSYEQYF. CDR3 sequence (DNA): TGTGCCAGCAGCCAAGGGGAGGGGAAGTCCTACGAGCAGTACTTC. The chain recombines TRBV3-1 with TRBJ2-7; 7 bases are shared with TRBD2. The CDR3 has 15 residues. V was clipped by 1 base and J by 1 base; unmatched bases: 4. Germline V lookup: CDR1 LGHDT, CDR2 YNNKEL (reference sequence).

To note about this clonotype: Since a much larger clone is just one base distant, this may be a read error. V usage is TRBV7-2 and J usage is TRBJ1-1, with D unclear. The V end lost 3 bases, the J end lost 12 bases, and 14 bases lay between the germline ends. This CDR3 contains 12 residues. Per the germline V gene, CDR1 is SGHTA and CDR2 is FQGNSA. The CDR3 bases are TGTGCCAGCAGCTTTGATAGAAGAGGGACTTTCTTT. Its translation: CASSFDRRGTFF.

In its sample, this clonotype was seen many times. V usage is TRBV6-2 or TRBV6-3 and J usage is TRBJ1-5; D might be TRBD1 (5 bases). Germline lookup yields CDR1 MNHEY and CDR2 SVGEGT. V lost 10 bases to trimming and J lost 2 bases, with 12 bases between them. This CDR3 spans 13 amino acids. CDR3 DNA sequence: TGTGCCACGGGGGGGATGGGCAATCAGCCCCAGCATTTT. Translated, it gives CATGGMGNQPQHF.